One sample yielded the 22 T cell receptor beta chains listed below, sequenced in a study of graft-versus-host responses after intestinal transplantation. Libraries were prepared by immunoSEQ multiplex PCR; TCRdb keeps only in-frame clonotypes and omits some of them. The sample yields around 96,000 clones, around 90% seen once. The sample here was PBMCs, taken approximately 420 days after intestinal transplant. The receptors come from a human patient who received an intestinal transplant, so some T cells may come from the graft donor.

J is TRBJ2-5 and V is TRBV9; TRBD1 aligns across 9 bases. J lost 4 bases, V lost 3 bases, and 7 bases had no gene match. Germline V gives CDR1 SGDLS, CDR2 YYNGEE. CDR3 size: 15 residues. The CDR3 region has the DNA TGTGCCAGCAGCGCATCCGGGACAGGGAGAGAGACCCAGTACTTC. It encodes CASSASGTGRETQYF.

This chain connects TRBV18 to TRBJ2-7; 8 bases are a match to TRBD1. This CDR3 region has 15 residues. Trimming took 6 bases from V and 4 from J; bases not matched to a gene: 11. Germline assignment: CDR1 KGHSH and CDR2 LQKENI. Here the CDR3 reads CASSPQDRAVYEQYF. CDR3 in DNA: TGTGCCAGCTCGCCGCAGGACAGGGCAGTATACGAGCAGTACTTC.

The rearrangement joins TRBV10-3 to TRBJ2-7, with D perhaps assigned TRBD1 or TRBD2 (5 bases each). The V end lost 7 bases, the J end lost 6 bases, and 22 bases lay between the germline ends. Germline CDR1 is ENHRY and CDR2 is SYGVKD. The CDR3 loop spans 15 amino acids. In nucleotides, the CDR3 is TGTGCCATCACCCCGGGCCCGGGGAAGGGGATCGAGCAGTACTTC. The encoded protein is CAITPGPGKGIEQYF.

The chain employs TRBV13 and TRBJ1-6; the D is unclear. The V gene lost 4 bases and the J gene lost 10 bases, with 14 bases spanning the gap. CDR3 size: 14 residues. Germline V gene data show CDR1 as PRHDT and CDR2 as FYEKMQ (reference sequence). This CDR3 is CASSSLGVGSPLHF. As DNA, the CDR3 is TGTGCCAGCAGCTCCCTGGGAGTGGGATCACCCCTCCACTTT. Full variable domain (remainder filled in from reference TRBV13 and TRBJ1-6): AAGVIQSPRHLIKEKRETATLKCYPIPRHDTVYWYQQGPGQDPQFLISFYEKMQSDKGSIPDRFSAQQFSDYHSELNMSSLELGDSALYFCASSSLGVGSPLHFGNGTRLTVT.

This rearrangement joins TRBV5-1 to TRBJ2-3; weak D call: TRBD1 (6 bases). The CDR3 has 15 amino acids. Trimming removed 3 bases from V and 1 base from J, with 12 bases in between. Germline CDR1 SGHRS, CDR2 YFSETQ. The CDR3: CASSSPTGRTDTQYF. CDR3 DNA: TGCGCCAGCAGCTCCCCGACAGGACGCACAGATACGCAGTATTTT.

The CDR3 is CASSEGRGTDTQYF. CDR3 nucleotide sequence: TGTGCCAGCAGTGAGGGGCGAGGCACAGATACGCAGTATTTT. This chain connects TRBV6-1 to TRBJ2-3; tentatively, D is TRBD1 (5 bases). The CDR3 contains 14 residues. V was clipped by 3 bases and J by 1 base, with 8 bases between them. Germline V gene data show CDR1 as MNHNS and CDR2 as SASEGT.

The V and J genes are TRBV9 and TRBJ2-1, with D perhaps given as TRBD1 or TRBD2 (6 bases each). Germline values: CDR1 SGDLS, CDR2 YYNGEE. The CDR3 loop spans 15 amino acids. V dropped 4 bases and J dropped 6 bases, with 17 bases sitting between them. CDR3 sequence reads: CASSYPGAPGNEQFF. The CDR3, as DNA: TGTGCCAGCAGCTATCCGGGGGCCCCGGGCAATGAGCAGTTCTTC.

The J gene is TRBJ2-7, the V gene TRBV5-1; no clear D. Germline V gene data show CDR1 as SGHRS and CDR2 as YFSETQ. This CDR3 comprises 13 residues. The ends were cut back, 7 bases at V and 3 bases at J, with 14 bases in the middle. The CDR3 here is CASRIPSNYEQYF. CDR3 DNA: TGCGCCAGCCGGATCCCGAGCAACTACGAGCAGTACTTC. The complete variable domain, with remaining parts taken from reference TRBV5-1 and TRBJ2-7, reads KAGVTQTPRYLIKTRGQQVTLSCSPISGHRSVSWYQQTPGQGLQFLFEYFSETQRNKGNFPGRFSGRQFSNSRSEMNVSTLELGDSALYLCASRIPSNYEQYFGPGTRLTVT.

This chain uses TRBV7-9 with TRBJ2-3, with no clear D. CDR3 length: 13 amino acids. V lost 1 base and J 6 bases, leaving 8 bases between the germline ends. In germline, CDR1 is SEHNR, CDR2 FQNEAQ (reference sequence). The CDR3 nucleotides are TGTGCCAGCAGCTTAGGGTTCGCCGATACGCAGTATTTT. Its protein product is CASSLGFADTQYF.

The chain combines TRBV18 with TRBJ2-1; 9 nucleotides agree with TRBD2. CDR3 size: 15 residues. CDR1 and CDR2 (germline): KGHSH, LQKENI. V dropped 3 bases and J dropped 8; count of bases not matched to a gene: 8. The CDR3 bases are TGTGCCAGCTCACCGCCGGGACTAGCAGCGGATGAGCAGTTCTTC. Encoded protein: CASSPPGLAADEQFF.

As to this clone: In the same sample, other DNA sequences code for this CDR3. The chain links TRBV14 to TRBJ2-7; perhaps TRBD1 as D (6 bases). The ends were cut back, 4 bases at V and 3 bases at J, with 16 bases in the middle. CDR3 length equals 15 residues. The germline V gene has CDR1 SGHDN and CDR2 FVKESK. The CDR3 reads CASSLTGTVGYEQYF. DNA for the CDR3: TGTGCCAGCAGCCTCACAGGGACGGTGGGCTACGAGCAGTACTTC.

The J gene is TRBJ1-5, the V gene TRBV2, with D hard to call. Trimming left V 6 bases short and J 6 bases short, with 12 bases between. Germline V gives CDR1 SNHLY, CDR2 FYNNEI. The CDR3 has 13 amino acids. CDR3: CASRTGSSQPQHF. Here the CDR3 DNA reads TGTGCCAGCAGGACGGGATCTAGTCAGCCCCAGCATTTT.

This clone was detected once. V usage is TRBV12-5 and J usage is TRBJ1-1; D call uncertain. The CDR3 is 13 amino acids. CDR1 is LGHNT and CDR2 is FRNRAP in the germline V gene. V lost 3 bases to trimming and J lost 8 bases, with 13 bases between them. The CDR3 bases are TGTGCTAGTGGTTTAGGAGGATCCCACGAAGCTTTCTTT. This encodes CASGLGGSHEAFF.

This clone was seen just once. The chain recombines TRBV5-1 with TRBJ2-7; perhaps D is TRBD1 or TRBD2 (6 bases each). Looked up from germline, CDR1 is SGHRS and CDR2 is YFSETQ. The V and J ends lost 1 base and 6 bases respectively, with 20 bases between them. The CDR3 has 16 residues. The CDR3: CASSLLGGEPPLEQYF. CDR3 in DNA: TGCGCCAGCAGCTTGCTGGGGGGCGAACCCCCCCTCGAGCAGTACTTC.

This chain connects TRBV6-6 to TRBJ1-2, with no clear D. Germline loops: CDR1 MNHNY, CDR2 SVGAGI (reference sequence). Trimming stripped 5 bases from V and 2 bases from J, with 12 bases between. The CDR3 extends over 14 amino acids. The chain's CDR3 is CASSQAGWNYGYTF. The CDR3 DNA reads as TGTGCCAGCAGTCAGGCGGGGTGGAACTATGGCTACACCTTC.

The gene calls are TRBV29-1 and TRBJ1-1; the D is unclear. Trimming left V 3 bases short and J 0 bases short, with 8 bases between. CDR3 length: 13 amino acids. The germline gives CDR1 SQVTM, CDR2 ANQGSEA. The CDR3 coding sequence is TGCAGCGTTGAGGAACAATTGAACACTGAAGCTTTCTTT. This translates into CSVEEQLNTEAFF. Filled out from reference TRBV29-1 and TRBJ1-1, the complete variable domain reads SAVISQKPSRDICQRGTSLTIQCQVDSQVTMMFWYRQQPGQSLTLIATANQGSEATYESGFVIDKFPISRPNLTFSTLTVSNMSPEDSSIYLCSVEEQLNTEAFFGQGTRLTVV.

The chain joins TRBV25-1 to TRBJ1-3, with D hard to call. The CDR3 totals 14 residues. Trimming took off 6 bases at V and 4 bases at J, with 13 bases between the two ends. The germline CDR1 and CDR2 sequences are MGHDK and SYGVNS. The CDR3 spells CASSQPGSGNTIYF. The DNA of the CDR3 is TGTGCCAGCAGCCAGCCAGGCTCCGGAAACACCATATATTTT.

The V call is TRBV2, the J call TRBJ2-5, with TRBD1 identical over 7 bases. Per germline, CDR1 SNHLY and CDR2 FYNNEI. The CDR3 sequence is 14 residues long. The V and J ends lost 6 bases and 5 bases, in that order; junction bases with no gene match: 9. CDR3 residues: CASRPDRDRETQYF. CDR3 DNA sequence: TGTGCCAGCAGACCCGACAGGGACCGGGAGACCCAGTACTTC.

The V call is TRBV1, the J call TRBJ2-7; the table's D call TRBD2 went unverified against the DNA. TRBV1 is a pseudogene. The CDR3 extends over 13 amino acids. The CDR3 here is CTSSPELVYEQYF. In DNA form, the CDR3 reads TGCACCAGCAGCCCCGAATTAGTCTACGAGCAGTACTTC.

This clone was counted a single time. V usage is TRBV19 and J usage is TRBJ1-5; 8 nucleotides agree with TRBD1. This CDR3 contains 17 residues. From germline, CDR1 is LNHDA and CDR2 SQIVND (reference sequence). V lost 6 bases and J lost 2; bases outside the gene matches: 12. This chain's CDR3 is CASSDGGQASRNQPQHF. The CDR3 bases are TGTGCCAGTAGCGATGGGGGACAGGCGAGCCGCAATCAGCCCCAGCATTTT.

This clone was detected a few times. V is TRBV6-1 and J is TRBJ1-4; 8 bases fit TRBD1. CDR3 length: 15 amino acids. Germline lookup yields CDR1 MNHNS and CDR2 SASEGT. Unmatched junction bases numbered 9, after V lost 7 bases and J lost 5 bases. The CDR3 DNA is TGTGCCAGCACCAACCCGACAGGGGAGAATGAAAAACTGTTTTTT. Protein: CASTNPTGENEKLFF.

J is TRBJ2-7 and V is TRBV11-2; D perhaps matches TRBD1 (5 bases). This CDR3 comprises 15 residues. Trimming shortened V by 6 bases and J by 2 bases, and 17 bases separated the two germline ends. Germline V CDR1 and CDR2: SGHAT, FQNNGV. This chain's CDR3 is CASRPGAGSPYEQYF. The CDR3 DNA is TGTGCCAGCAGGCCTGGGGCCGGGTCCCCCTACGAGCAGTACTTC.